The T cell receptor (beta chain) under discussion was sequenced for a study of brain T cells in children with intractable seizures. In the case of this clone: Its antigen is unidentified.

The data were produced by immunoSEQ multiplex PCR, yet TCRdb's version contains in-frame clones alone and is incomplete. The sample yields 340,000 or so clones, about 93% seen once. Time point specified: blood from clinic visit 5 months post-surgery; TSC patient then seizure free. Sequencing was limited to surgery cases with top T cell transcript signatures in brain tissue. Overall study results and limits: HCMV serostatus was not known, and viral specificity came from CDR3 similarity only.

This clonotype originated in a boy younger than two with tuberous sclerosis and intractable seizures. The sequencing here drew on peripheral blood, taken less than 6 months after surgery.

This CDR3 reads CASSLGSVQETQYF. The CDR3 nucleotides read TGCGCCAGCAGCTTGGGGTCAGTCCAAGAGACCCAGTACTTC. The chain recombines TRBV5-1 with TRBJ2-5; D not resolved. V lost 0 bases to trimming and J lost 1 base, with 7 bases between them. The CDR3 is 14 residues long. CDR1 and CDR2 (germline): SGHRS, YFSETQ.